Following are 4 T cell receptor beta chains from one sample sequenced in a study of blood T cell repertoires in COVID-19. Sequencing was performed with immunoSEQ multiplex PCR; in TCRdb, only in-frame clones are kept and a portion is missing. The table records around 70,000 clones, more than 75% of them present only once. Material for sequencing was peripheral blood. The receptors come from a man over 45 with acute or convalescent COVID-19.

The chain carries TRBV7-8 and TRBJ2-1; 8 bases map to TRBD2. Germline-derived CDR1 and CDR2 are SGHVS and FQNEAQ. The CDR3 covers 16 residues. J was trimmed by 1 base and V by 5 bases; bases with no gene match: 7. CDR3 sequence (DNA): TGTGCCAGCAGCCCAAAGCGGGAGATATCCTACAATGAGCAGTTCTTC. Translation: CASSPKREISYNEQFF.

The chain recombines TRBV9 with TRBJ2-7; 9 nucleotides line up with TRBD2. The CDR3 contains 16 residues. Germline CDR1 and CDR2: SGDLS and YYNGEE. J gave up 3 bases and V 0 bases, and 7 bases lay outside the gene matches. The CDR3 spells CASSVGSSGNRYEQYF. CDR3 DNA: TGTGCCAGCAGCGTAGGTTCTAGCGGGAATCGCTACGAGCAGTACTTC.

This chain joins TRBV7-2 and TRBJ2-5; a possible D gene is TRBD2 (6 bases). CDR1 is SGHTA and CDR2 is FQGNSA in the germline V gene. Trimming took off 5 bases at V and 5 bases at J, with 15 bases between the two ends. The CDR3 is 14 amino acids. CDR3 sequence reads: CASSQGGAVETQYF. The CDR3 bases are TGTGCCAGCAGCCAGGGCGGGGCCGTTGAGACCCAGTACTTC.

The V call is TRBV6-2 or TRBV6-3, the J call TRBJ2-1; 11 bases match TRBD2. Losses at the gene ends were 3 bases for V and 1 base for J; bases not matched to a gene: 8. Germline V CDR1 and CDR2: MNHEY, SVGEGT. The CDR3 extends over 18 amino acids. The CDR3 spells CASSYLASGRSSYNEQFF. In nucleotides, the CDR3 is TGTGCCAGCAGTTATCTCGCTAGCGGGAGGTCTTCCTACAATGAGCAGTTCTTC.